This TCR beta chain was retrieved from a study of T cells in localized non-small cell lung cancer (TCRdb year 2020). Broadly, across the study: The study analyzed T cell repertoires of 200 to 250 early-stage NSCLC patients, comparing tumors and uninvolved tumor-adjacent lungs. A mean age of about 66 years was recorded for the NSCLC patients, of whom around 140 were male and some 99 were female. The cohort comprised roughly 240 treatment-naïve NSCLC patients with resected, localized lung tumors. What the work shows at the level of the full study, not this receptor alone: Multi-region tumor sequencing was not performed, so intratumor heterogeneity could not be excluded. Of the top 100 tumor clones, a median of about 53 were detected in paired uninvolved adjacent lung; roughly 29 were also among that lung's top 100. Because the study design was exploratory, TCR variables were selected using unadjusted p-values without false-discovery rate correction. Uninvolved tumor-adjacent lung showed the highest T cell clonality, higher than tumor, which suggests more focused antigenic responses in the adjacent lung. Higher blood T cell density associated with longer overall survival, while higher adjacent-lung clonality associated with shorter survival.

Measured from the cysteine to the phenylalanine, the CDR3 is 13 residues long. CDR3 DNA is the only sequence kept; it has 39 bases, read in frame from the first base. CDR1 and CDR2 were assigned from the germline V gene as SNHLY and FYNNEI. V lost 7 bases and J lost 4 bases; the stretch between them is 11 bases long. At diagnosis, peripheral blood, uninvolved tumor-adjacent lung and tumor were collected and stored as a combination of fresh-frozen and FFPE material. For TCR repertoire profiling, blood samples were analyzed in the form of peripheral blood mononuclear cells. TCR beta CDR3 regions were sequenced from DNA using the immunoSEQ Assay. In the source study's methods: T cell density was computed as TCR beta template counts normalized to usable DNA estimated by amplifying housekeeping genes. Using the preseqR package, richness was estimated by extrapolating to 120,000 templates for tissue samples and 400,000 templates for PBMC samples. Clonality was taken to be one minus Pielou's evenness. To identify tissue-enriched TCRs, differential abundance testing was run on productive amino-acid clonotypes with a minimum total count of 5 and an alpha of 0.1. The Jaccard Index and the Morisita Overlap Index were used to quantify repertoire overlap between compartments. TCR beta CDR3s were clustered by GLIPH together with public tetramer-defined viral CDR3s, and at least three viral sequences plus V-gene enrichment were required for viral motifs. TCRdb holds this immuneACCESS table with in-frame rearrangements only. Some clones are missing; in checked studies, unresolved V genes explain under half, and the rest has no known cause. The V and J calls and clone size are taken from that table; D and trimming were inferred from the DNA. This sample is represented by some 38,000 clones; around 86% of them were singletons. The ten most abundant clones make up around 6% of the sample.

On this clone: Its antigen has not been determined. No much larger clone is present one base from it, and per-base qualities are unavailable.

The sequence was obtained from a male donor older than 55 with stage II lung adenocarcinoma. The sequencing here drew on peripheral blood mononuclear cells, taken before any cancer treatment. The rearranged chain carries TRBV2 and TRBJ1-3; no D gene is confidently identified. The bases read TGTGCCAGCATAAGAGAAAAAGGAAACACCATATATTTT. This gives the protein CASIREKGNTIYF.